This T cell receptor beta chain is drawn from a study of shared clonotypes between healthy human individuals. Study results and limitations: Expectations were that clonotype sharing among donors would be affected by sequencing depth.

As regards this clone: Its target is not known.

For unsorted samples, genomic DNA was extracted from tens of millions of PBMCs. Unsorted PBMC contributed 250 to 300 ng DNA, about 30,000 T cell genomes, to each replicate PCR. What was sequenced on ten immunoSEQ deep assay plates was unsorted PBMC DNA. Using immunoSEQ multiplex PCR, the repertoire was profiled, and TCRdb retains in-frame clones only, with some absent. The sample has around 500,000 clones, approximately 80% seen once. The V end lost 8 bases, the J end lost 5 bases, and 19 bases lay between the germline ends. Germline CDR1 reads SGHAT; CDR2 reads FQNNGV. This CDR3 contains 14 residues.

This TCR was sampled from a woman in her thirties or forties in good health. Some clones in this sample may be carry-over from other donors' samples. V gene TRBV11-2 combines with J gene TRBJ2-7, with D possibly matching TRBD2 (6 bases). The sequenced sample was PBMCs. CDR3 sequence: CASRERAGLNEQYF. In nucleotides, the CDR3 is TGTGCCAGCCGGGAGAGGGCCGGCCTGAACGAGCAGTACTTC.